This T cell receptor (beta chain) was retrieved from a study of blood T cell repertoires in COVID-19. Study background: COVID-19 samples collected from the United States, Italy and Spain covered acute and convalescent phases. In each case, the material was cDNA or gDNA derived from T cells, B-cell-depleted T cells, or PBMCs.

Profiling relied on immunoSEQ multiplex PCR, and the TCRdb table lists in-frame clones only, not all of them. The sample shows about 270,000 clones, 75% to 90% of them seen only once. Participants, roughly 18 to 90 years old, spanned 25 or so US areas. Cohort placement rested on clinical history that participants reported themselves. The CDR3 is made up of 17 amino acids. Losses at the gene ends were 6 bases for V and 4 bases for J; bases not matched to a gene: 15. Germline CDR1 is MDHEN and CDR2 is SYDVKM. Sequencing used PBMCs or T cells enriched from blood (not recorded which). The chain employs TRBV28 and TRBJ1-1; TRBD1 aligns across 9 bases. The origin of this receptor is a woman aged 25 to 39 with acute COVID-19. As DNA, the CDR3 is TGTGCCAGCAGCCTTCTTAGAGGACAGGGGCTGGGCACTGAAGCTTTCTTT. It is translated as CASSLLRGQGLGTEAFF.